The clone carrying this TCR beta chain was seen a few times. As yet, its antigen is unknown. cDNA reverse transcribed from extracted RNA served as the sequencing template. TCRdb's copy holds only in-frame clones and misses some; the assay was immunoSEQ multiplex PCR. The repertoire consists of approximately 150,000 clones, with around 54% occurring once and the leading ten covering 4.5% to 5%. PBMCs provided sorted CD4+ and CD8+ T cells. The CDR3 contains 13 residues. Germline V gene lookup returns CDR1 KGHSH and CDR2 LQKENI. V shed 4 bases and J shed 6 bases, with 12 bases lying between them. The sample comes from a study of CD8+ T cells in alopecia areata. Study-level findings and limits: The study found higher clonality in lesional than normal scalp, especially in alopecia totalis/universalis.

The gene calls are TRBV18 and TRBJ1-2; no clear D gene. Sequencing was carried out using CD4+ T cells sorted from blood. The source of this sequence is a human donor in good health. The CDR3 region has the DNA TGTGCCAGCTCACGGGTTCGGGAGGATGGCTACACCTTC. This encodes CASSRVREDGYTF.